The T cell receptor beta chain under discussion was sequenced for a study of response to subunit inactivated influenza vaccine. Study-level findings and limits: Authors suggested each seasonal influenza vaccination recruits few new T cells.

TCRdb itself ran the RT-PCR reads through MiXCR, one entry per CDR3 protein. Among 700,000 to 800,000 distinct CDR3 sequences listed, approximately 17% were seen once. With 4 bases removed from V and 0 bases from J, the gap between germline ends came to 7 bases. This CDR3 is built from 13 residues. Germline values: CDR1 DFQATT, CDR2 SNEGSKA (reference sequence). The sample holds many counts of this clonotype. Antigen: not known. The clonotype was recovered from a man in his fifties or sixties who received an inactivated influenza vaccine. This sequence joins TRBV20-1 and TRBJ2-1; D remains ambiguous. Sample: PBMCs from blood, taken less than 6 days after vaccination. CDR3: CSAIASSYNEQFF. Here the CDR3 DNA reads TGCAGTGCTATCGCGAGCTCCTACAATGAGCAGTTCTTC.